This TCR beta chain is from a study of technical replicates of blood from several donors. TCRdb's copy holds only in-frame clones and misses some; the assay was immunoSEQ multiplex PCR. The data hold about 75,000 clones, with 92% observed a single time. Trimming stripped 1 base from V and 4 bases from J, with 18 bases between. The CDR3 runs 17 residues. Germline V gives CDR1 SGDLS, CDR2 YYNGEE. This clone occurred once. The source material was T cells isolated from PBMCs. This receptor was taken from a human donor in good health. The rearrangement links TRBV9 to TRBJ2-1; the D gene is possibly TRBD2 (5 bases). The CDR3 nucleotides read TGTGCCAGCAGCGTAAATTATAGGAGCGGTAAATACAATGAGCAGTTCTTC. Amino acid sequence: CASSVNYRSGKYNEQFF.